This T cell receptor (beta chain) was profiled in a study of ipilimumab plus nivolumab after autologous stem cell transplantation (dated by TCRdb to 2020 to 2022). About the study as a whole: The median number of doses received by trial patients was about 5 for ipilimumab and roughly eight for nivolumab. Primary refractory and relapsed disease were included in the DLBCL cohort, with 18-month progression-free survival of about 86% and 29%, respectively. Patients undergoing autologous transplant for high-risk diffuse large B cell lymphoma, mature T cell lymphoma, or multiple myeloma were enrolled in the trial. The intent-to-treat population of the trial consisted of 30 to 35 patients.

Reading from cysteine to phenylalanine, the CDR3 counts 14 amino acids. Here the CDR3 DNA is all that survives: 42 bases in frame from base 1. CDR1 is given as LNHDA and CDR2 as SQIVND, both from the germline V gene (reference sequence). At the junction V is shortened by 9 bases and J by 0 bases; bases outside the gene matches: 6. General study outcomes and caveats: The authors concluded that, as post-transplant consolidation, combined checkpoint inhibition appeared tolerable. Per the authors, a biologic rationale for further study of the post-transplant checkpoint inhibition approach was offered by T cell receptor repertoire, regulatory T cell phenotype and gut microbiota profiles.

The library was made by the immunoSEQ multiplex PCR assay. This is the immuneACCESS table as TCRdb keeps it, with only in-frame sequences that have V and J called. A part of the clones is gone; compared with another copy, unresolved V genes explain less than half, and the rest is unexplained. The sample has 17,000 or so clones on record, roughly three quarters of them singletons. Together, the top ten hold approximately 40% of the sample. Worth noting for this clone: There is no known antigen for this receptor. No base qualities exist here, and no much larger clone lies one base off it.

Checkpoint therapy was initiated 14 to 28 days after autologous transplant, and ipilimumab was administered at 1 mg/kg intravenously on day 1 of selected weeks. Nivolumab was given at 3 mg/kg intravenously on day 1 of weeks 1, 4, 7, 10, and every two weeks through week 26. Combined checkpoint inhibition with ipilimumab and nivolumab as consolidation after autologous stem cell transplantation was tested in a Phase Ib clinical trial. This sequence uses TRBV19 and TRBJ2-3; 7 of the junction bases match TRBD2. The source is a male donor with diffuse large B-cell lymphoma. The specimen comprised PBMCs, sampled in a trial of ipilimumab plus nivolumab as post-transplant consolidation. The CDR3 corresponds to CASKLAPSTDTQYF. The nucleotide sequence is TGTGCCAGCAAACTAGCGCCGAGCACAGATACGCAGTATTTT.